This entry lists 15 T cell receptor beta chains sequenced from one sample in a study of CD8+ T cells in alopecia areata. Described treatment: oral pan-JAK inhibitor, 5-10 mg twice daily. Sequencing relied on a cDNA template that was reverse transcribed from extracted RNA. The protocol was immunoSEQ multiplex PCR, while the TCRdb copy is restricted to in-frame clones and leaves out a portion. Among over 200,000 clones listed, 64% were seen once. The sample in question was CD4+ T cells sorted from blood, obtained at week 4, from a patient treated with tofacitinib. These receptors came from a human donor with alopecia areata.

The rearrangement links TRBV20-1 to TRBJ2-5; TRBD1 might be the D (6 bases). V lost 5 bases and J lost 4, with 8 bases in between. The V gene's germline CDR1 is DFQATT and CDR2 SNEGSKA (reference sequence). This CDR3 region has 11 residues. This CDR3 reads CSAGQSETQYF. Written as DNA, the CDR3 is TGCAGTGCTGGACAGTCAGAGACCCAGTACTTC.

The chain uses TRBV6-5 and TRBJ1-2; 7 nucleotides match TRBD1. Trimming took 5 bases from V and 1 from J; bases not matched to a gene: 4. The CDR3 loop spans 14 amino acids. CDR1 and CDR2 (germline): MNHEY, SVGAGI. The CDR3 protein is CASSRDRDNYGYTF. The CDR3 DNA reads as TGTGCCAGCAGTCGGGACAGAGATAACTATGGCTACACCTTC.

The chain combines TRBV6-5 with TRBJ1-2; 10 bases are a match to TRBD1. Germline CDR1 MNHEY, CDR2 SVGAGI. V shed 6 bases and J 7 bases; nucleotides not matched to a gene: 5. This CDR3 has 13 amino acids. CDR3 bases: TGTGCCAGCAGCGCCGGGACAGGGGCTGGCTACACCTTC. This sequence encodes CASSAGTGAGYTF.

The chain couples TRBV9 to TRBJ1-1, with no clear D. Germline loops: CDR1 SGDLS, CDR2 YYNGEE. The CDR3 covers 17 residues. Trimming shortened V by 4 bases and J by 4 bases, and 23 bases separated the two germline ends. The CDR3: CASSPTDLLPGSTEAFF. The CDR3 nucleotides are TGTGCCAGCAGCCCAACCGATCTTCTACCGGGGAGCACTGAAGCTTTCTTT.

The J gene is TRBJ2-7, the V gene TRBV5-1; no clear D. Looked up from germline, CDR1 is SGHRS and CDR2 is YFSETQ. Trimming shortened V by 2 bases and J by 4 bases, and 7 bases separated the two germline ends. The CDR3 is 12 amino acids. CDR3 DNA sequence: TGCGCCAGCAGCTTTATGGGTTACGAGCAGTACTTC. Translating gives CASSFMGYEQYF.

The chain employs TRBV5-6 and TRBJ1-1; no firm D call. Trimming pared 3 bases from V and 0 bases from J, leaving 15 bases between. The CDR3 is 16 residues long. CDR1 is SGHDT, CDR2 YYEEEE, per germline. The CDR3 loop is CASSYYGSQLNTEAFF. CDR3 in DNA: TGTGCCAGCAGCTACTACGGTTCCCAGTTGAACACTGAAGCTTTCTTT.

This clone was counted between two and nine times. V gene TRBV28 combines with J gene TRBJ1-6, with TRBD1 matching over 7 bases. J lost 4 bases, V lost 6 bases, and 3 bases had no gene match. Germline V gene sequence: CDR1 MDHEN, CDR2 SYDVKM. This CDR3 contains 14 residues. In DNA, the CDR3 is TGTGCCAGCAGAGGGGGCCCATATAATTCACCCCTCCACTTT. This gives the protein CASRGGPYNSPLHF.

The chain uses TRBV4-1 and TRBJ1-6; no definite D call. The CDR3 runs to 15 residues. Trimming removed 4 bases from V and 7 bases from J, with 14 bases in between. CDR1 is MGHRA, CDR2 YSYEKL, per germline. CDR3 loop: CASSRLGYGNSPLHF. The DNA for the CDR3 is TGCGCCAGCAGCCGCCTCGGGTACGGGAATTCACCCCTCCACTTT.

This clone was observed a few times. The chain joins TRBV4-1 to TRBJ2-5; D is perhaps TRBD2 (5 bases). The CDR3 is 16 residues long. V gave up 1 base and J gave up 5 bases, with 17 bases separating them. The germline gives CDR1 MGHRA, CDR2 YSYEKL. CDR3 sequence: CASSQVGGSISETQYF. DNA for the CDR3: TGCGCCAGCAGCCAAGTCGGAGGATCTATATCGGAGACCCAGTACTTC.

The genes are TRBV5-6 and TRBJ1-5, with no clear D. Germline lookup yields CDR1 SGHDT and CDR2 YYEEEE. The ends were cut back, 4 bases at V and 10 bases at J, with 15 bases in the middle. The CDR3 contains 13 residues. CDR3 amino acids: CASSGGGSRPQHF. CDR3 sequence (DNA): TGTGCCAGCAGCGGCGGAGGATCACGCCCCCAGCATTTT.

The rearrangement joins TRBV5-6 to TRBJ2-1; the match to TRBD2 covers 11 bases. This CDR3 region has 17 residues. Germline V gene lookup returns CDR1 SGHDT and CDR2 YYEEEE. Losses at the gene ends were 4 bases for V and 3 bases for J; bases not matched to a gene: 9. This CDR3 is CASSTRPGTSGYNEQFF. CDR3 in DNA: TGTGCCAGCAGCACCCGCCCGGGGACTAGCGGCTACAATGAGCAGTTCTTC.

V is TRBV6-5 and J is TRBJ2-5, with TRBD2 matching 9 bases. With V trimmed by 4 bases and J by 4 bases, 7 bases remained unmatched. The CDR3 loop spans 15 amino acids. CDR1 MNHEY and CDR2 SVGAGI come from the germline V gene. CDR3 sequence: CASSSPAGGRETQYF. CDR3 sequence (DNA): TGTGCCAGCAGTTCGCCCGCGGGGGGGCGAGAGACCCAGTACTTC.

This chain joins TRBV27 and TRBJ1-4, with D uncertain. The CDR3 runs 13 residues. Germline V gives CDR1 MNHEY, CDR2 SMNVEV (reference sequence). Trimming pared 8 bases from V and 3 bases from J, leaving 10 bases between. CDR3 residues: CASLGKSNEKLFF. CDR3 nucleotide sequence: TGTGCCAGCCTAGGGAAATCTAATGAAAAACTGTTTTTT.

This chain links TRBV27 with TRBJ1-5; 7 bases align to TRBD1. Germline values: CDR1 MNHEY, CDR2 SMNVEV (reference sequence). After removal of 8 bases from V and 6 bases from J, the junction contained 13 bases not matched to a gene. The CDR3 is 15 residues long. This CDR3 reads CASDSDRAASQPQHF. For the CDR3, the DNA is TGTGCCAGCGACTCTGACAGGGCGGCCAGTCAGCCCCAGCATTTT.

The V and J genes are TRBV30 and TRBJ1-6; 8 bases fit TRBD1. The germline V gene has CDR1 GTSNPN and CDR2 SVGIG (reference sequence). The CDR3 sequence is 14 residues long. The trim removed 3 bases at V and 7 bases at J, leaving 5 bases unmatched. The CDR3 protein is CAWRRQGRNSPLHF. CDR3 sequence (DNA): TGTGCCTGGAGGAGACAGGGGAGAAATTCACCCCTCCACTTT.